Shown below are 3 T cell receptor beta chains from a single sample sequenced in a study of blood T cells in healthy people across ages. A second PCR of roughly 7 to 11 cycles used a sample-barcoded 5' primer and a J-beta primer mix. TCRdb fed the 5' RACE reads into MiXCR, producing one record per CDR3 protein. The sample carries around 1.5 million distinct CDR3 sequences, roughly 59% recorded once. The material sequenced was blood. All receptors come from a man between 18 and 35 years old in good health.

V and J are TRBV20-1 and TRBJ2-4; TRBD1 matches at 9 bases. The trim removed 3 bases at V and 6 bases at J, leaving 6 bases unmatched. The CDR3 totals 14 residues. Germline loops: CDR1 DFQATT, CDR2 SNEGSKA (reference sequence). CDR3 sequence (DNA): TGCAGTGCTAGTGAGACAGGGGGACCAAACATTCAGTACTTC. Translated, it gives CSASETGGPNIQYF.

The V call is TRBV3-1, the J call TRBJ2-1; 7 nucleotides line up with TRBD1. Germline CDR1 reads LGHDT; CDR2 reads YNNKEL (reference sequence). After removal of 5 bases from V and 6 bases from J, the junction contained 10 bases not matched to a gene. CDR3 length equals 15 residues. The CDR3 nucleotides are TGTGCCAGCAGCGGCCGGGACAGCCCGGGCAATGAGCAGTTCTTC. Translated: CASSGRDSPGNEQFF.

The genes are TRBV7-2 and TRBJ2-3, with 9 bases that match TRBD2. The V segment lost 1 base and the J segment 6 bases; nucleotides outside the gene matches: 11. The CDR3 runs to 17 residues. Germline loops: CDR1 SGHTA, CDR2 FQGNSA. Here the CDR3 reads CASSLDLAGITGDTQYF. Here the CDR3 DNA reads TGTGCCAGCAGCTTAGACCTAGCGGGGATCACCGGTGATACGCAGTATTTT.